The clone carrying this TCR beta chain occurred once. Its target is not known. PCR employed 60 Vbeta and 13 Jbeta primers. Repertoires were generated with immunoSEQ multiplex PCR, while TCRdb's copy carries only in-frame clones and drops some. The table shows 140,000 or so clones, with approximately 86% occurring only once. This sample was included in a study of cytomegalovirus exposure and HLA in healthy donors. About the study: Genotyping of under 500 donors showed that 80% to 90% belonged to the Caucasian-associated ancestry cluster. Study-wide points: TCR beta chain V- and J-gene trimming was linked, in a later analysis, to a missense variant in DCLRE1C. An analysis that came later showed most CMV-associated TCR beta chains appearing HLA-restricted.

CDR1 MNHEY and CDR2 SMNVEV come from the germline V gene (reference sequence). Trimming cost V 5 bases and J 3 bases; bases outside gene matches: 6. The CDR3 extends over 14 amino acids. This TCR was sampled from a woman aged 40 to 55 in good health and CMV-seronegative. The source material was PBMCs. The rearrangement uses TRBV27 and TRBJ1-1; TRBD1 agrees at 7 bases. Here the CDR3 reads CASSLRQGHTEAFF. DNA of the CDR3: TGTGCCAGCAGTCTGCGACAGGGCCACACTGAAGCTTTCTTT.